The subject of this entry is one T cell receptor beta chain. What it binds is not known. The data stem from a study of cytomegalovirus exposure and HLA in healthy donors. The length of the CDR3 is 15 residues. CDR1 and CDR2 from the germline V gene are SGHRS and YFSETQ. V lost 4 bases, J lost 7 bases, and 12 bases stayed unmatched. PCR used 60 Vbeta primers and 13 Jbeta primers. The data were produced by immunoSEQ multiplex PCR, yet TCRdb's version contains in-frame clones alone and is incomplete. The sample yields approximately 100,000 clones, 85% seen once. General study findings and limits: Sequencing had likely introduced a cluster of highly shared sequence variants as an artifact. The classifier reportedly diagnosed cytomegalovirus status with high specificity and sensitivity.

Sequencing used PBMCs. The sequence was obtained from a man between 40 and 49 years old in good health and CMV-seropositive. The genes are TRBV5-1 and TRBJ1-1; TRBD1 agrees at 8 bases. The DNA of the CDR3 is TGCGCCAGCAGCCCAGGAGCAGGGGGCGCACGTGAAGCTTTCTTT. Amino acid sequence: CASSPGAGGAREAFF.